The 5 T cell receptor beta chains below all came from one sample that was sequenced in a study of blood T cell repertoires in COVID-19. Assay used: immunoSEQ multiplex PCR; TCRdb lists only in-frame clones, some missing. Here the sample spans approximately 100,000 clones, just under 90% being singletons. Sequenced material: peripheral blood. The receptors stem from a human donor in a cohort sampled during active COVID-19.

In nucleotides, the CDR3 is TGTGCCAGCAGCCCAGACGGGAGCTCCTATAATTCACCCCTCCACTTT. Its translation is CASSPDGSSYNSPLHF. The chain carries TRBV7-6 and TRBJ1-6; D not resolved. The CDR3 totals 16 residues. Trimming removed 5 bases from V and 0 bases from J, with 11 bases in between. Germline values: CDR1 SGHVS, CDR2 FNYEAQ.

This clone was found once. The chain joins TRBV6-2 or TRBV6-3 to TRBJ2-1; 9 nucleotides agree with TRBD2. The CDR3 is 16 residues long. J lost 6 bases, V lost 3 bases, and 9 bases had no gene match. From germline, CDR1 is MNHEY and CDR2 SVGEGT. This chain's CDR3 is CASSYRAGGHFNEQFF. CDR3 DNA sequence: TGTGCCAGCAGTTATCGGGCGGGAGGGCATTTCAATGAGCAGTTCTTC.

The chain recombines TRBV9 with TRBJ2-2; the D gene is possibly TRBD2 (6 bases). Trimming left V 0 bases short and J 4 bases short, with 13 bases between. Germline loops: CDR1 SGDLS, CDR2 YYNGEE. The CDR3 totals 16 residues. CDR3 loop: CASSVVPTGGTGELFF. Written as DNA, the CDR3 is TGTGCCAGCAGCGTAGTACCTACCGGGGGCACCGGGGAGCTGTTTTTT.

The rearrangement joins TRBV6-1 to TRBJ2-2; D not certain. Germline CDR1 reads MNHNS; CDR2 reads SASEGT. The CDR3 extends over 13 amino acids. The V and J ends lost 3 bases and 6 bases respectively, with 8 bases between them. The CDR3 protein is CASSDTPAGELFF. The CDR3 DNA follows: TGTGCCAGCAGTGACACGCCAGCCGGGGAGCTGTTTTTT.

This clone occurred once. The rearrangement uses TRBV2 and TRBJ1-1; D gene unclear. The CDR3 contains 14 residues. Between the trimmed V and J ends, which lost 8 bases and 1 base, there was a span of 14 bases. The V gene's germline CDR1 is SNHLY and CDR2 FYNNEI. The CDR3 is CASSGRPGNTEAFF. CDR3 coding DNA: TGTGCCAGCTCCGGGAGGCCAGGGAACACTGAAGCTTTCTTT.